Below are 19 T cell receptor beta chains sequenced from a single sample in a study of T cells in Graves' hyperthyroidism and ophthalmopathy. Researchers amplified the TCR beta CDR3 regions from RNA transcripts. Primed by the HTBI set, a first-round RT-PCR was run on the TCR CDR3. TCRdb called the multiplex PCR reads again in MiXCR, with one record for every CDR3 protein. The repertoire holds 300,000 to 400,000 distinct CDR3 sequences, with roughly 13% as singletons. The sequenced sample was blood. All receptors come from a young woman with Graves' hyperthyroidism.

This clonotype was recorded many times. This chain connects TRBV3-1 to TRBJ2-7, with 7 bases identical to TRBD1. Germline CDR1 reads LGHDT; CDR2 reads YNNKEL (reference sequence). Trimming took 4 bases from V and 0 from J; bases not matched to a gene: 9. The CDR3 loop spans 16 amino acids. The CDR3 sequence is CASSLGLGQSSYEQYF. The DNA of the CDR3 is TGTGCCAGCAGCCTAGGCCTGGGACAGAGCTCCTACGAGCAGTACTTC.

This clonotype was seen at least ten times. V usage is TRBV12-5 and J usage is TRBJ2-7; D call uncertain. Deletions cut 5 bases from V and 5 bases from J, with 13 bases between. From germline, CDR1 is LGHNT and CDR2 FRNRAP. The CDR3 contains 13 residues. DNA of the CDR3: TGTGCTAGTGGTGTACACGGTGGGGACGAGCAGTACTTC. It is translated as CASGVHGGDEQYF.

This chain joins TRBV18 and TRBJ2-7; D not resolved. There are 13 residues in the CDR3. Trimming shortened V by 5 bases and J by 3 bases, and 11 bases separated the two germline ends. The germline V gene encodes CDR1 KGHSH and CDR2 LQKENI. DNA for the CDR3: TGTGCCAGCTCAGGCAGCCCCGACTACGAGCAGTACTTC. Its protein product is CASSGSPDYEQYF.

The rearrangement joins TRBV7-2 to TRBJ2-3; D is undetermined. Germline V gene sequence: CDR1 SGHTA, CDR2 FQGNSA. The CDR3 is made up of 14 amino acids. The germline V and J ends were trimmed by 8 bases and 2 bases, with 14 bases remaining between them. The CDR3 is CASPPPPHTDTQYF. CDR3 sequence (DNA): TGTGCCAGCCCACCTCCTCCCCACACAGATACGCAGTATTTT.

In this sample, this clonotype turned up many times. The J gene is TRBJ2-6, the V gene TRBV28; TRBD2 matches 7 bases. Trimming removed 5 bases from V and 4 bases from J; junction bases left unmatched: 8. The CDR3 covers 16 residues. Looked up from germline, CDR1 is MDHEN and CDR2 is SYDVKM. The CDR3 sequence: CASSPPGGAGANVLTF. CDR3 coding DNA: TGTGCCAGCAGTCCCCCGGGGGGTGCAGGGGCCAACGTCCTGACTTTC. The entire variable domain, with the rest obtained from reference TRBV28 and TRBJ2-6, is as follows: DVKVTQSSRYLVKRTGEKVFLECVQDMDHENMFWYRQDPGLGLRLIYFSYDVKMKEKGDIPEGYSVSREKKERFSLILESASTNQTSMYLCASSPPGGAGANVLTFGAGSRLTVL.

This clonotype was counted many times. The V call is TRBV7-3, the J call TRBJ1-1; D uncertain. This CDR3 has 11 amino acids. V dropped 4 bases and J dropped 7 bases, with 7 bases sitting between them. Per germline, CDR1 SGHTA and CDR2 FQGTGA. CDR3 residues: CASSSGFEAFF. The CDR3, as DNA: TGTGCCAGCAGCTCGGGGTTTGAAGCTTTCTTT.

This clonotype appeared many times. V gene TRBV28 combines with J gene TRBJ1-3; the D is unclear. The V gene lost 6 bases and the J gene lost 0 bases, with 15 bases spanning the gap. CDR1 is MDHEN and CDR2 is SYDVKM in the germline V gene. The CDR3 length is 16 residues. Written as DNA, the CDR3 is TGTGCCAGCAGCCCAGCCGATGAGAGCTCTGGAAACACCATATATTTT. Encoded protein: CASSPADESSGNTIYF.

This clonotype was detected ten times or more. The chain carries TRBV30 and TRBJ2-3, with D possibly matching TRBD2 (6 bases). The germline V gene encodes CDR1 GTSNPN and CDR2 SVGIG (reference sequence). The CDR3 sequence is 12 residues long. V shed 5 bases and J shed 5 bases, with 11 bases lying between them. The CDR3 protein is CAWSEEGDTQYF. In DNA, the CDR3 is TGTGCCTGGTCCGAGGAGGGAGATACGCAGTATTTT. Full variable domain (remainder filled in from reference TRBV30 and TRBJ2-3): SQTIHQWPATLVQPVGSPLSLECTVEGTSNPNLYWYRQAAGRGLQLLFYSVGIGQISSEVPQNLSASRPQDRQFILSSKKLLLSDSGFYLCAWSEEGDTQYFGPGTRLTVL.

This clonotype occurred a few times. The V and J genes are TRBV4-3 and TRBJ1-2; D unclear. The CDR3 length is 16 residues. The germline V gene encodes CDR1 LGHNA and CDR2 YSLEER. V was pared by 0 bases and J by 4 bases, with 15 bases between. Here the CDR3 DNA reads TGCGCCAGCAGCCAAGAGGCAGGCCGAACCATCTATGGCTACACCTTC. Its translation is CASSQEAGRTIYGYTF.

The sample holds many counts of this clonotype. This chain connects TRBV6-1 to TRBJ2-3; maybe TRBD1 (5 bases). Germline loops: CDR1 MNHNS, CDR2 SASEGT. There are 14 residues in the CDR3. Trimming removed 6 bases from V and 4 bases from J, with 14 bases in between. CDR3 region: CASRNTGSPDTQYF. CDR3 coding DNA: TGTGCCAGCAGAAACACAGGCTCCCCAGATACGCAGTATTTT.

This clonotype was counted many times. One end of the junction varies from germline; a read error may be responsible. V and J are TRBV6-1 and TRBJ1-2, with D tentatively TRBD1 (5 bases). The CDR3 contains 14 residues. Germline V lookup: CDR1 MNHNS, CDR2 SASEGT. The CDR3 protein is CAAYSPTEPYGYTF. The CDR3 coding sequence is TGCGCAGCTTACAGTCCGACAGAGCCCTATGGCTACACCTTC.

This clonotype was detected ten times or more. The chain is built from TRBV3-1 and TRBJ2-3; no clear D. V was clipped by 1 base and J by 6 bases, with 5 bases between them. The CDR3 covers 12 residues. The germline CDR1 and CDR2 sequences are LGHDT and YNNKEL (reference sequence). The CDR3: CASSQGGDTQYF. CDR3 nucleotides: TGTGCCAGCAGCCAAGGCGGCGATACGCAGTATTTT.

This clonotype was detected only a few times. V is TRBV7-9 and J is TRBJ1-5, with 10 bases identical to TRBD1. Germline V lookup: CDR1 SEHNR, CDR2 FQNEAQ (reference sequence). CDR3 length: 15 residues. Losses at the gene ends were 5 bases for V and 9 bases for J; bases not matched to a gene: 10. The CDR3 DNA reads TGTGCCAGCAGCCCCGGACAGGGGGTCACTCGGCCCCAGCATTTT. Protein: CASSPGQGVTRPQHF.

This clonotype was recorded at least ten times. This rearrangement joins TRBV20-1 to TRBJ2-7; no reliable D call. Germline assignment: CDR1 DFQATT and CDR2 SNEGSKA (reference sequence). V lost 1 base, J lost 3 bases, and 13 bases lay in between. CDR3 length equals 14 residues. The CDR3 DNA follows: TGCAGTGCTAGAGTTTCCTCTAATCACTACGAGCAGTACTTC. Its translation: CSARVSSNHYEQYF.

This clonotype has ten or more counts. The genes are TRBV20-1 and TRBJ2-7; D is unresolved. The CDR3 has 16 amino acids. V lost 5 bases to trimming and J lost 2 bases, with 22 bases between them. The germline V gene encodes CDR1 DFQATT and CDR2 SNEGSKA (reference sequence). The CDR3 loop reads CSARARVVNSPYEQYF. DNA of the CDR3: TGCAGTGCTCGAGCGCGCGTTGTGAATTCCCCCTACGAGCAGTACTTC.

This clonotype was seen many times. The CDR3 protein is CASSLFGVRTGQRDEQYF. CDR3 nucleotide sequence: TGTGCCAGCAGTTTATTCGGGGTCCGGACAGGGCAAAGAGACGAGCAGTACTTC. The rearrangement uses TRBV28 and TRBJ2-7; 8 nucleotides agree with TRBD1. The CDR3 has 18 residues. Losses at the gene ends were 1 base for V and 5 bases for J; bases not matched to a gene: 16. Germline CDR1 reads MDHEN; CDR2 reads SYDVKM.

In this sample, this clonotype turned up many times. This chain links TRBV12-3 or TRBV12-4 with TRBJ2-1; 9 bases map to TRBD2. The ends lost 4 bases at V and 8 bases at J; junction bases unmatched: 9. The CDR3 sequence is 15 residues long. DNA for the CDR3: TGTGCCAGCAGTTCCCTTAGCGGGAGATCTGATGAGCAGTTCTTC. This codes for CASSSLSGRSDEQFF.

Ten or more counts support this clonotype. V is TRBV27 and J is TRBJ2-7; D remains ambiguous. V was pared by 2 bases and J by 2 bases, with 13 bases between. Germline assignment: CDR1 MNHEY and CDR2 SMNVEV (reference sequence). The CDR3 is 15 residues long. CDR3 DNA sequence: TGTGCCAGCAGTTTAGGGTTGGGCGGAACCTACGAGCAGTACTTC. Its translation: CASSLGLGGTYEQYF.

The chain joins TRBV24-1 to TRBJ1-5; no clear D. V lost 6 bases and J 4 bases, leaving 9 bases between the germline ends. In germline, CDR1 is KGHDR, CDR2 SFDVKD. The CDR3 totals 13 residues. CDR3 nucleotide sequence: TGTGCCACCAGTATGGGGTGGAATCAGCCCCAGCATTTT. Its translation: CATSMGWNQPQHF.